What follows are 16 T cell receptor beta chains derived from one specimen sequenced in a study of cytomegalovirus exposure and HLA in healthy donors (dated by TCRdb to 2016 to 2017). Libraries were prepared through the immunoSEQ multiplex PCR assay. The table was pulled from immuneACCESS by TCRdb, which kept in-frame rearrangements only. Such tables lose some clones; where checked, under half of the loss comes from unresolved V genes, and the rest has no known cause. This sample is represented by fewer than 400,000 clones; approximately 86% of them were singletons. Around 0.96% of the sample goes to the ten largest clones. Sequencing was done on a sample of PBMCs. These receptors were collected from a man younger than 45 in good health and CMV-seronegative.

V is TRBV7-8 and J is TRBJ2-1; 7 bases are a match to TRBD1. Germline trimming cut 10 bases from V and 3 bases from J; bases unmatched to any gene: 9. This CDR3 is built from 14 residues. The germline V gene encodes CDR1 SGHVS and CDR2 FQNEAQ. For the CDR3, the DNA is TGTGCCACCTCCCCCCGGGACAGCTACAATGAGCAGTTCTTC. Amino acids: CATSPRDSYNEQFF.

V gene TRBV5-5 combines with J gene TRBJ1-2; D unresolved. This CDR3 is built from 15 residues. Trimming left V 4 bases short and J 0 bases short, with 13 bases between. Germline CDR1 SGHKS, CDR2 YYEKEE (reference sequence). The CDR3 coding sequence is TGTGCCAGCAGCCAGACGGACTACACTAACTATGGCTACACCTTC. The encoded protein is CASSQTDYTNYGYTF.

The chain's CDR3 is CASSVTDSLEAFF. CDR3 DNA: TGTGCCAGCAGCGTGACGGACAGTCTCGAAGCTTTCTTT. The rearrangement joins TRBV9 to TRBJ1-1, with D maybe TRBD1 (6 bases). CDR3 size: 13 residues. V was cut by 2 bases and J by 8 bases, with 13 bases left in between. Germline CDR1 is SGDLS and CDR2 is YYNGEE.

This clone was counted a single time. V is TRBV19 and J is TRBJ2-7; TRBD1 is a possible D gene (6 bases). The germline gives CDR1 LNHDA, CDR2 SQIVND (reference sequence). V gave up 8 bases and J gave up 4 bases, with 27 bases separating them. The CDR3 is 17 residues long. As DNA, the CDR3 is TGTGCCAGTCGGTCGTCATTGGGGTCAGGGGTTTGGTACGAGCAGTACTTC. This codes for CASRSSLGSGVWYEQYF.

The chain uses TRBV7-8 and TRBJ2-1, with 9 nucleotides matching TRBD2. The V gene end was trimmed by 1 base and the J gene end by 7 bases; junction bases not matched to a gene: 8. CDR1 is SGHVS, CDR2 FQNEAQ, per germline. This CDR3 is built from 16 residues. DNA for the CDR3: TGTGCCAGCAGCTTAGTCCGGCGGGGGGGGGTTAATGAGCAGTTCTTC. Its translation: CASSLVRRGGVNEQFF. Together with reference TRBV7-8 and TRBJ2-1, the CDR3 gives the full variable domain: GAGVSQSPRYKVAKRGQDVALRCDPISGHVSLFWYQQALGQGPEFLTYFQNEAQLDKSGLPSDRFFAERPEGSVSTLKIQRTQQEDSAVYLCASSLVRRGGVNEQFFGPGTRLTVL.

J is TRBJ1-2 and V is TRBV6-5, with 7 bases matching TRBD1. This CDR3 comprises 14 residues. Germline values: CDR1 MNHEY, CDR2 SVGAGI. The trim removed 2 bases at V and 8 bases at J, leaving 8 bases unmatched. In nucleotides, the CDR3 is TGTGCCAGCAGTTACCCAAACAGGGGCCACGGCTACACCTTC. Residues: CASSYPNRGHGYTF.

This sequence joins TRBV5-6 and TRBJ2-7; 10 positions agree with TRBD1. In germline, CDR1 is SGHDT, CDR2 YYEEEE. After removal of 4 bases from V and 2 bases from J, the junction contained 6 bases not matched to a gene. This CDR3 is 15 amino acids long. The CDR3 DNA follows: TGTGCCAGCAGCGGGACAGGGGAGCCACCCTACGAGCAGTACTTC. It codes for CASSGTGEPPYEQYF.

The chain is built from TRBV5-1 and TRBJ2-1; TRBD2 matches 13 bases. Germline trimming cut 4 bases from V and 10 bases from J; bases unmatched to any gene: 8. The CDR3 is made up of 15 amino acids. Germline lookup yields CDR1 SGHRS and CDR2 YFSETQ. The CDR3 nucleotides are TGCGCCAGCAGCCCGAGACTAGCGGGGGGTCACGAGCAGTTCTTC. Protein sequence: CASSPRLAGGHEQFF. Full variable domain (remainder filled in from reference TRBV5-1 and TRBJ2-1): KAGVTQTPRYLIKTRGQQVTLSCSPISGHRSVSWYQQTPGQGLQFLFEYFSETQRNKGNFPGRFSGRQFSNSRSEMNVSTLELGDSALYLCASSPRLAGGHEQFFGPGTRLTVL.

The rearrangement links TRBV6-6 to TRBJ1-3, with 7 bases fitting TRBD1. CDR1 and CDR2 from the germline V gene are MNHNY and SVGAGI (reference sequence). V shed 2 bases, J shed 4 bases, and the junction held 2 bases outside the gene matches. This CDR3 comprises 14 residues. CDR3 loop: CASSYDRVGNTIYF. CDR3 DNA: TGTGCCAGCAGTTACGACAGGGTGGGAAACACCATATATTTT.

DNA of the CDR3: TGTGCCAGCAGCCTCTGGACTAGCGGGGGCGATGAGCAGTTCTTC. Translation gives CASSLWTSGGDEQFF. The rearrangement links TRBV11-2 to TRBJ2-1, with 13 bases aligning to TRBD2. Germline V lookup: CDR1 SGHAT, CDR2 FQNNGV. This CDR3 contains 15 residues. V shed 5 bases, J shed 8 bases, and the junction held 6 bases outside the gene matches.

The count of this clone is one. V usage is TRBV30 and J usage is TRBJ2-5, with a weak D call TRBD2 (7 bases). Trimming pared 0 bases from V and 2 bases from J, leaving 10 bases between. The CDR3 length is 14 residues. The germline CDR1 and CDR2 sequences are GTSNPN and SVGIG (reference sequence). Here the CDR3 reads CAWSVGGGQETQYF. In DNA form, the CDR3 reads TGTGCCTGGAGTGTAGGGGGGGGGCAAGAGACCCAGTACTTC.

Here the CDR3 DNA reads TGTGCCAGCAGCTTAGGGCCAAGGGGGCCGGGTGAAAAACTGTTTTTT. It specifies CASSLGPRGPGEKLFF. This chain connects TRBV7-9 to TRBJ1-4; 7 nucleotides align to TRBD1. The V segment lost 1 base and the J segment 7 bases; nucleotides outside the gene matches: 9. CDR1 is SEHNR and CDR2 is FQNEAQ in the germline V gene (reference sequence). The CDR3 runs 16 residues.

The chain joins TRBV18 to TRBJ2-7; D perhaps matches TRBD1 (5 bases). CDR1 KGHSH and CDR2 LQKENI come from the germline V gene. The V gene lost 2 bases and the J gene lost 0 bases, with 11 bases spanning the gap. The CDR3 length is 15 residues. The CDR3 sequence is CASSPIQVYSYEQYF. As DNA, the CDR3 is TGTGCCAGCTCACCAATACAGGTTTACTCCTACGAGCAGTACTTC.

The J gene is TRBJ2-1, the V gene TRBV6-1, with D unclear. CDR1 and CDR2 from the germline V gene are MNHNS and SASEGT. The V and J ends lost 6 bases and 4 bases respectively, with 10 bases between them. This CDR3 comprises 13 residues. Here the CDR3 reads CASSSGRYNEQFF. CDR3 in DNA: TGTGCCAGCAGCTCAGGCAGGTACAATGAGCAGTTCTTC.

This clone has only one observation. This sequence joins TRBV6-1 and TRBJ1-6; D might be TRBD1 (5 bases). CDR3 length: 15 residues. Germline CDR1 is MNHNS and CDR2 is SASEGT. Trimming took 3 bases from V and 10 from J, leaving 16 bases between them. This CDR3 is CASSEPPGLLSPLHF. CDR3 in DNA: TGTGCCAGCAGTGAGCCCCCGGGACTGTTGTCACCCCTCCACTTT.

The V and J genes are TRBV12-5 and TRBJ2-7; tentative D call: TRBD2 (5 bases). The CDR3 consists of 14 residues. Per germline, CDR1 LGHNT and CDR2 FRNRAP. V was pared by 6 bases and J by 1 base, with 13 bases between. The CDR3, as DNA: TGTGCTAGTGGCTGGGGAGAAGGTTCCTACGAGCAGTACTTC. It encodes CASGWGEGSYEQYF.